This TCR beta chain comes out of a study of identical twins. General study findings and limits: Excess sharing between twins was weaker in beta out-of-frame sequences. Insertion counts were lower in abundant cord blood beta clonotypes, a trend that memory repertoires did not show.

TCRdb itself ran the 5' RACE reads through MiXCR, one entry per CDR3 protein. The table lists around 470,000 distinct CDR3 sequences, 12% to 15% of them singletons. This clonotype was counted only a few times. Its antigen is still unknown. J gave up 0 bases and V 5 bases, and 8 bases lay outside the gene matches. The CDR3 has 16 amino acids. The data also belong to a second study, concerning yellow fever vaccine responses in identical twins.

This chain links TRBV12-3 or TRBV12-4 with TRBJ2-3, with TRBD2 identical over 7 bases. The source material was CD4+ T cells sorted from blood. The origin of this receptor is a woman aged 18-30 years in good health. CDR3 sequence: CASSVLALPSTDTQYF. CDR3 coding DNA: TGTGCCAGCAGTGTACTAGCGCTCCCCAGCACAGATACGCAGTATTTT.